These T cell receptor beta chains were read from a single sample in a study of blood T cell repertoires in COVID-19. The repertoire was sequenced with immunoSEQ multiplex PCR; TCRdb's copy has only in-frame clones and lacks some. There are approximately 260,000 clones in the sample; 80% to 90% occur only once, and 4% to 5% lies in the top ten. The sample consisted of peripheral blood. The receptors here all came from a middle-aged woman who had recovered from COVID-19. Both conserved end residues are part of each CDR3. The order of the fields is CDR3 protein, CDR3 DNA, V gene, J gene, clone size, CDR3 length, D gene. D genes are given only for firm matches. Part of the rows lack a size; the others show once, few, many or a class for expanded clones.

CDR3: CASSPRTIFNTGELFF
DNA: TGTGCCAGCAGTCCACGGACTATTTTTAACACCGGGGAGCTGTTTTTT
V: TRBV27
J: TRBJ2-2
size: .
length: 16
D: .

CDR3: CASSQAHITDTQYF
DNA: TGTGCCAGCAGCCAGGCCCATATCACAGATACGCAGTATTTT
V: TRBV7-2
J: TRBJ2-3
size: .
length: 14
D: .

CDR3: CASSYSRGGTEAFF
DNA: TGTGCCAGCAGTTACAGCCGAGGTGGAACTGAAGCTTTCTTT
V: TRBV6-2/TRBV6-3
J: TRBJ1-1
size: .
length: 14
D: .

CDR3: CASSSGQGALGYTF
DNA: TGTGCCAGCAGCTCCGGACAGGGGGCCCTTGGCTACACCTTC
V: TRBV5-6
J: TRBJ1-2
size: .
length: 14
D: TRBD1

CDR3: CASSLGQSGYEQYF
DNA: TGCGCCAGCAGCTTGGGACAGTCAGGGTACGAGCAGTACTTC
V: TRBV5-1
J: TRBJ2-7
size: .
length: 14
D: .

CDR3: CASRREYSNQPQHF
DNA: TGTGCCAGCAGGAGGGAATATAGCAATCAGCCCCAGCATTTT
V: TRBV6-6
J: TRBJ1-5
size: .
length: 14
D: .

CDR3: CASRPDQTAPLHF
DNA: TGCGCCAGCAGACCCGATCAGACTGCACCCCTCCACTTT
V: TRBV5-1
J: TRBJ1-6
size: few
length: 13
D: .

CDR3: CASSEGYQGGYTF
DNA: TGTGCCAGCAGTGAAGGCTACCAGGGCGGCTACACCTTC
V: TRBV6-1
J: TRBJ1-2
size: few
length: 13
D: .

CDR3: CATSDLGQSSDTQYF
DNA: TGTGCCACCAGTGATTTGGGGCAGTCATCAGATACGCAGTATTTT
V: TRBV24-1
J: TRBJ2-3
size: .
length: 15
D: .

CDR3: CASSEQGAVYGYTF
DNA: TGTGCCAGCAGTGAACAGGGGGCGGTCTATGGCTACACCTTC
V: TRBV2
J: TRBJ1-2
size: .
length: 14
D: TRBD1

CDR3: CAISDPRDQPQHF
DNA: TGTGCCATCAGCGATCCGAGGGATCAGCCCCAGCATTTT
V: TRBV10-3
J: TRBJ1-5
size: few
length: 13
D: .

CDR3: CAISDEDRGRETQYF
DNA: TGTGCCATCAGTGACGAAGACAGGGGGCGGGAGACCCAGTACTTC
V: TRBV10-3
J: TRBJ2-5
size: few
length: 15
D: TRBD1

CDR3: CASSLGTSGEQFF
DNA: TGTGCCAGCAGTTTAGGGACTAGCGGGGAGCAGTTCTTC
V: TRBV12-3/TRBV12-4
J: TRBJ2-1
size: .
length: 13
D: TRBD2

CDR3: CATSDSGQGSQTQYF
DNA: TGTGCCACCAGTGATTCGGGACAGGGCTCGCAGACCCAGTACTTC
V: TRBV24-1
J: TRBJ2-5
size: .
length: 15
D: TRBD1

CDR3: CASKPGTVGETQYF
DNA: TGTGCCAGTAAGCCTGGGACAGTGGGGGAGACCCAGTACTTC
V: TRBV19
J: TRBJ2-5
size: .
length: 14
D: TRBD1

CDR3: CAWASGTEAFF
DNA: TGTGCCTGGGCATCGGGGACTGAAGCTTTCTTT
V: TRBV30
J: TRBJ1-1
size: once
length: 11
D: .

CDR3: CAVSGQGDTEAFF
DNA: TGTGCCGTCTCGGGACAGGGGGACACTGAAGCTTTCTTT
V: TRBV11-3
J: TRBJ1-1
size: .
length: 13
D: TRBD1

CDR3: CASSQDRTYTF
DNA: TGTGCCAGCAGCCAAGACAGGACCTACACCTTC
V: TRBV5-5
J: TRBJ1-2
size: .
length: 11
D: .

CDR3: CASGWATHQGDTQYF
DNA: TGTGCTAGTGGTTGGGCCACGCATCAGGGAGATACGCAGTATTTT
V: TRBV12-5
J: TRBJ2-3
size: .
length: 15
D: .

CDR3: CASSRTGSFYGYTF
DNA: TGTGCCAGCAGTAGGACAGGGTCCTTCTATGGCTACACCTTC
V: TRBV6-2/TRBV6-3
J: TRBJ1-2
size: many
length: 14
D: TRBD1

CDR3: CSVGDNNEKLFF
DNA: TGCAGTGTTGGTGACAATAATGAAAAACTGTTTTTT
V: TRBV20-1
J: TRBJ1-4
size: .
length: 12
D: .

CDR3: CASSIAPGSEAFF
DNA: TGTGCCAGTAGTATAGCTCCCGGGTCCGAAGCTTTCTTT
V: TRBV19
J: TRBJ1-1
size: .
length: 13
D: .